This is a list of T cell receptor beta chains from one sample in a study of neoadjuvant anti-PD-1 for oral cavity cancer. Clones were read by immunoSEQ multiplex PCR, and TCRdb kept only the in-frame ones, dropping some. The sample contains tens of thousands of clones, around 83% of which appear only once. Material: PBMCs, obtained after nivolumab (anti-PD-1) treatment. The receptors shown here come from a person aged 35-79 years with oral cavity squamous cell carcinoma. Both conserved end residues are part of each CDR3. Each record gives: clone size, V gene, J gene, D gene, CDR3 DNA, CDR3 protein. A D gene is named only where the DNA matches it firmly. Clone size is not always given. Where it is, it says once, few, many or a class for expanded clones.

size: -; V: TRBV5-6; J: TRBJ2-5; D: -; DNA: TGTGCCAGCAGCTTGATAGCAGAGACCCAGTACTTC; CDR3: CASSLIAETQYF
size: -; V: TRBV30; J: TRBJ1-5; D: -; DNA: TGTGCCTGGAGCCGGAGTCAGGGTCCCCAGCATTTT; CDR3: CAWSRSQGPQHF
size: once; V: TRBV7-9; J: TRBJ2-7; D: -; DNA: TGTGCCAGCACGGACTCCTACGAGCAGTACTTC; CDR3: CASTDSYEQYF
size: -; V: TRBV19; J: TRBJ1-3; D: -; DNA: TGTGCCAGTAGTACCATAACAGGCGTCTCTGGAAACACCATATATTTT; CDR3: CASSTITGVSGNTIYF
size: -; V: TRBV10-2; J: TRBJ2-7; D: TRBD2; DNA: TGCGCCAGCAAACTACTAGCGGGCGTCTCCTACGAGCAGTACTTC; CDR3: CASKLLAGVSYEQYF
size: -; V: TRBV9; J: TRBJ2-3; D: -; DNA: TGTGCCAGCGGGGCTATGGGCTCAGATACGCAGTATTTT; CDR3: CASGAMGSDTQYF
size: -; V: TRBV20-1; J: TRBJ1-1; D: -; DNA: TGCAGTGCTAGAGGCACTGAAGCTTTCTTT; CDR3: CSARGTEAFF
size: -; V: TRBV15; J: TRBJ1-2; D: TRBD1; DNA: TGTGCCACCAGCAGGGGACAGGGGGCGGACTATGGCTACACCTTC; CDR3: CATSRGQGADYGYTF
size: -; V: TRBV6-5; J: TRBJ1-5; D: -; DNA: TGTGCCAGCAGTCGGGGAGGCAATCAGCCCCAGCATTTT; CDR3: CASSRGGNQPQHF
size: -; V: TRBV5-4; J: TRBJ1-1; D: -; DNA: TGTGCCAGCAGCTATAAGAGGGGCATGAACACTGAAGCTTTCTTT; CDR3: CASSYKRGMNTEAFF
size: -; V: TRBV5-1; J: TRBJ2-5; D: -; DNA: TGCGCCAGCAGCTTCGGGCGGACCCAAGAGACCCAGTACTTC; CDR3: CASSFGRTQETQYF
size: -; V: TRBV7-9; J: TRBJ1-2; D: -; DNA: TGTGCCAGCAACCCCCGGACGAACTATGGCTACACCTTC; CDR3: CASNPRTNYGYTF
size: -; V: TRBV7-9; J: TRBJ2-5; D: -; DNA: TGTGCCAGCAGCTTTAGCCAAGAGACCCAGTACTTC; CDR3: CASSFSQETQYF
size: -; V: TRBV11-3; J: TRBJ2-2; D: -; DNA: TGTGCCAGCAGACGGACCACCTGGGGCGGGGAGCTGTTTTTT; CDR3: CASRRTTWGGELFF
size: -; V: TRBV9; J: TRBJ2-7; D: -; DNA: TGTGCCAGCAGCCCCGACACCGTTGGGATTTCCTACGAGCAGTACTTC; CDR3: CASSPDTVGISYEQYF
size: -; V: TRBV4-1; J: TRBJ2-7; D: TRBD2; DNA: TGCGCCAGCAGCCAAGCGGGACTAGCGGGCCCCACTGGCGAGCAGTACTTC; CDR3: CASSQAGLAGPTGEQYF
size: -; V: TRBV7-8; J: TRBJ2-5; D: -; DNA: TGTGCCAGCAGCTTAATGGCAGAGACCCAGTACTTC; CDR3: CASSLMAETQYF
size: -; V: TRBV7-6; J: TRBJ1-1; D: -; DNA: TGTGCCAGCAGCTTAGCCCCGGCAGGGGCGACTGAAGCTTTCTTT; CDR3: CASSLAPAGATEAFF
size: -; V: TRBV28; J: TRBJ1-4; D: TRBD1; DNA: TGTGCCAGCACGACAGGGGGCATCGAAAAACTGTTTTTT; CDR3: CASTTGGIEKLFF
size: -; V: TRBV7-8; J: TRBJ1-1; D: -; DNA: TGTGCCAGCAGCTTAGAACAAGGTTATGAAGCTTTCTTT; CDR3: CASSLEQGYEAFF
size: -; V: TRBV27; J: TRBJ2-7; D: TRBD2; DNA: TGTGCCAGCAGTACCGGGACTAGCGGCTACGAGCAGTACTTC; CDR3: CASSTGTSGYEQYF
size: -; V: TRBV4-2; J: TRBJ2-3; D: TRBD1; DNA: TGTGCCAGCAGCCAAGCGGCGGGACAGGGTTCCGATACGCAGTATTTT; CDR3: CASSQAAGQGSDTQYF
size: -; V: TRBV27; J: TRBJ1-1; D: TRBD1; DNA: TGTGCCAGCAGTAGGGGGCAGGATCACACTGAAGCTTTCTTT; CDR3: CASSRGQDHTEAFF
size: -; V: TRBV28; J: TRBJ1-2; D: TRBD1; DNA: TGTGCCAGCAGGACAGGGGGATCTAACTATGGCTACACCTTC; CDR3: CASRTGGSNYGYTF
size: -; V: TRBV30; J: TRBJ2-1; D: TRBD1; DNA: TGTGCCTGGAGCCAACGGACAGGGGGCGTTGAGCAGTTCTTC; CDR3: CAWSQRTGGVEQFF
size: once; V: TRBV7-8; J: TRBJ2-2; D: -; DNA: TGTGCCAGCAGCTCGACGGTGAACACCGGGGAGCTGTTTTTT; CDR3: CASSSTVNTGELFF
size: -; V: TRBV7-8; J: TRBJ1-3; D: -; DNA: TGTGCCAGCAGCCCGGTGATCCCTGCTGGAAACACCATATATTTT; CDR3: CASSPVIPAGNTIYF